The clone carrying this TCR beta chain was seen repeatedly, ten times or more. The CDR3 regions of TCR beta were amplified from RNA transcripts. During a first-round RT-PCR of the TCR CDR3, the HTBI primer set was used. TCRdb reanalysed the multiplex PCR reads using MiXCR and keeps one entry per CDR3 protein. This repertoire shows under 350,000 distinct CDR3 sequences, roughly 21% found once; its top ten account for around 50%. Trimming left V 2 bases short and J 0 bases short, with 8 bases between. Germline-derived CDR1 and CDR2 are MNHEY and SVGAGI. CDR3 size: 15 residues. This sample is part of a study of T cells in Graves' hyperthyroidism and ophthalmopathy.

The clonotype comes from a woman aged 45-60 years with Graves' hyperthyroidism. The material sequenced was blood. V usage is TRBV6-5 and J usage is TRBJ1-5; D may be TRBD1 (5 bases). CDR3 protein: CASSYDSHSNQPQHF. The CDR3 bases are TGTGCCAGCAGTTACGACAGCCATAGCAATCAGCCCCAGCATTTT.